The clone carrying this TCR beta chain was picked up a small number of times. Its target is unknown. Time point here: cycle 4 day 1 (C4D1), after six to seven weeks of nivolumab. Every one of the patients relapsed after autologous stem cell transplantation (brentuximab vedotin exposure was variable). Generated by immunoSEQ multiplex PCR, the TCRdb table keeps only in-frame clones and is missing some. The table has roughly 90,000 clones, over 80% seen once. Germline values: CDR1 WNHNN, CDR2 SYGVQD (reference sequence). V lost 3 bases and J lost 2, with 11 bases in between. CDR3 length equals 15 residues. This entry comes from a study of PD-1 blockade in classical Hodgkin lymphoma. Study results and caveats: Reported findings placed baseline TCR diversity lower in newly diagnosed patients (compared with healthy donors). Only CD4+ TCR diversity, not CD8+, had risen significantly by C4D1. Patients newly diagnosed and complete responders had comparable baseline diversity.

The sample in question was peripheral blood mononuclear cells (PBMCs), obtained before the fourth cycle of nivolumab. The TCR sequence derives from a human donor with classical Hodgkin lymphoma. The chain combines TRBV10-1 with TRBJ2-1, with a possible D match to TRBD1 (5 bases). The CDR3 loop is CASSEQVLTYNEQFF. DNA of the CDR3: TGCGCCAGCAGTGAACAGGTCTTGACCTACAATGAGCAGTTCTTC.